This T cell receptor beta chain was obtained from a study of blood T cell repertoires in COVID-19. Study as a whole: Samples representing acute and convalescent COVID-19 were sourced from the United States, Italy and Spain. PBMCs, B-cell-depleted T cells, or T cells provided the cDNA or gDNA that made up the material.

Original handling: Amplification of reference gene primers was used by the study to estimate nucleated cell counts. Libraries were prepared by immunoSEQ multiplex PCR; TCRdb keeps only in-frame clonotypes and omits some of them. For V, J and clone size, that table is used; D and trimming come from the DNA. This table holds 200,000 to 250,000 clones, about 90% found once. The material sequenced was peripheral blood. The sequence derives from an elderly man with acute or convalescent COVID-19.

The chain's CDR3 is CASSPPSGAGGSTDTQYF. The CDR3 DNA is TGTGCCAGCAGCCCCCCATCGGGGGCGGGAGGTAGCACAGATACGCAGTATTTT. The genes are TRBV9 and TRBJ2-3; 8 positions match TRBD2. V lost 4 bases, J lost 0 bases, and 13 bases stayed unmatched. This CDR3 comprises 18 residues. The germline gives CDR1 SGDLS, CDR2 YYNGEE.